Reported below is one T cell receptor (beta chain). The antigen remains unidentified. Sample treatment: roughly ten-day PBMC culture with coronavirus spike peptide pools or control peptides (ViraFEST assay). Harvesting of the unexposed donor's CD4+ T cells predated the COVID-19 pandemic (2011-2018). ViraFEST expanded antigen-specific T cells with peptide pools, then sequenced TCRs. IL-2 at around 10 IU/ml and peptide pools at 9 to 10 ug/ml were added to PBMCs cultured at over 1.5 million per well. This entry comes from a study of vaccination and CD4 T cells after COVID-19. Looking at the study overall: Post-vaccine sample collection happened at a median of around 77 days after dose two, ranging 14 to 241. Stimulation used overlapping spike peptides from SARS-CoV-2, HCoV-NL63, HCoV-OC43 and HCoV-229E.

The Oncomine TCR Beta short-read assay was applied to DNA of cultured CD4+ T cells. Extraction of genomic DNA was performed on cultured CD4+ T cells. One entry per CDR3 protein, called by TCRdb with MiXCR from the PCR reads. The sample contains 10,000 or so distinct CDR3 sequences, 25% to 35% of which appear only once. The germline V gene has CDR1 DFQATT and CDR2 SNEGSKA (reference sequence). The CDR3 has 15 residues. V gave up 5 bases and J gave up 9 bases, with 23 bases separating them. The sequencing input was CD4+ T cells from blood, cultured in vitro. The clonotype comes from a human donor in good health. The J gene is TRBJ2-1, the V gene TRBV20-1, with D perhaps assigned TRBD1 or TRBD2 (5 bases each). Written as DNA, the CDR3 is TGCAGTGCTTCACCGGGACCCCCGGAGGATAGTGAGCAGTTCTTC. Translating it yields CSASPGPPEDSEQFF.